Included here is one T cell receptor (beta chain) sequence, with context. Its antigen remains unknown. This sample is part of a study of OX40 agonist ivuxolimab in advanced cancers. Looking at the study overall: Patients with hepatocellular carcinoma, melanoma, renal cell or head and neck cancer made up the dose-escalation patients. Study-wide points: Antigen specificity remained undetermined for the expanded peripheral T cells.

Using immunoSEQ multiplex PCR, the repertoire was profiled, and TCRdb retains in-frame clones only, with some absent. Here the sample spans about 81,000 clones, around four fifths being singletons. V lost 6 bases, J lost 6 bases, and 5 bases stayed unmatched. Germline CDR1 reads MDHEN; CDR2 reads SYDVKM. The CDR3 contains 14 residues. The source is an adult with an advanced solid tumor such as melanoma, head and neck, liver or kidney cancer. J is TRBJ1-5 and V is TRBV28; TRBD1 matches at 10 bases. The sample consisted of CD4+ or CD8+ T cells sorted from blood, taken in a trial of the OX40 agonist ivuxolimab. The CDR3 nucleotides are TGTGCCAGCAGGACGGGACAGGGGTCTCAGCCCCAGCATTTT. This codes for CASRTGQGSQPQHF.